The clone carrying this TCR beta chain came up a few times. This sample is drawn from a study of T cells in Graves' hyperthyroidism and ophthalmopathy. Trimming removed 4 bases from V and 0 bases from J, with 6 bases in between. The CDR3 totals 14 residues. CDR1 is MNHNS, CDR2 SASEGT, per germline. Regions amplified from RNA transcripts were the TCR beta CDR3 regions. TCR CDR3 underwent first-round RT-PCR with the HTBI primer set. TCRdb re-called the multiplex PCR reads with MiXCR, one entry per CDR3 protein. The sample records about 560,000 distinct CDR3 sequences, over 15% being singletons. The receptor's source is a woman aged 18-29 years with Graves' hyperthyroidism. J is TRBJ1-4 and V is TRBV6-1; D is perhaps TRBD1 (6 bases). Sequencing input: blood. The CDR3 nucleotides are TGTGCCAGCAGTGGGACAGCAACTAATGAAAAACTGTTTTTT. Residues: CASSGTATNEKLFF.